These 32 T cell receptor beta chains were all obtained from the same sample, sequenced in a study of blood T cell repertoires in COVID-19. The protocol was immunoSEQ multiplex PCR, while the TCRdb copy is restricted to in-frame clones and leaves out a portion. The data show some 370,000 clones, 83% seen once. The sequencing input was PBMCs or T cells enriched from blood (not recorded which). The source is a woman aged 45 to 65 who had recovered from COVID-19.

The genes are TRBV18 and TRBJ2-1; D may be TRBD1 (6 bases). V lost 2 bases and J 7 bases, leaving 12 bases between the germline ends. The CDR3 covers 14 residues. Germline CDR1 is KGHSH and CDR2 is LQKENI. The CDR3: CASSPKQRGNEQFF. Here the CDR3 DNA reads TGTGCCAGCTCACCAAAACAGAGGGGGAATGAGCAGTTCTTC.

The chain carries TRBV10-3 and TRBJ1-1; no reliable D call. This CDR3 is built from 14 residues. Trimming took off 2 bases at V and 1 base at J, with 8 bases between the two ends. Germline V gene sequence: CDR1 ENHRY, CDR2 SYGVKD. CDR3 nucleotide sequence: TGTGCCATCAGTGAGCTCAGGTCGAACACTGAAGCTTTCTTT. It yields the protein CAISELRSNTEAFF.

The rearrangement uses TRBV2 and TRBJ1-1; maybe TRBD1 (5 bases). This CDR3 has 13 amino acids. Germline CDR1 is SNHLY and CDR2 is FYNNEI. V shed 8 bases and J shed 3 bases, with 13 bases lying between them. The CDR3 DNA is TGTGCCAGCTTGGACACTTATTACACTGAAGCTTTCTTT. It translates to CASLDTYYTEAFF.

The genes are TRBV29-1 and TRBJ1-1; D ambiguous. From germline, CDR1 is SQVTM and CDR2 ANQGSEA. Trimming cost V 7 bases and J 1 base, with 13 bases left between them. This CDR3 is 13 amino acids long. CDR3 loop: CSGGQVANTEAFF. CDR3 nucleotide sequence: TGCAGCGGCGGGCAGGTAGCGAACACTGAAGCTTTCTTT.

The V and J genes are TRBV20-1 and TRBJ2-1; D is perhaps TRBD2 (5 bases). This CDR3 is 16 amino acids long. Germline assignment: CDR1 DFQATT and CDR2 SNEGSKA (reference sequence). V was cut by 3 bases and J by 0 bases, with 15 bases left in between. CDR3 region: CSASSVLGGSYNEQFF. The CDR3 coding sequence is TGCAGTGCTAGTAGCGTCCTAGGCGGCTCCTACAATGAGCAGTTCTTC.

This clone appeared once. V and J are TRBV5-5 and TRBJ2-1, with 10 bases aligning to TRBD1. CDR1 is SGHKS, CDR2 YYEKEE, per germline (reference sequence). Unmatched junction bases numbered 3, after V lost 4 bases and J lost 8 bases. The CDR3 sequence is 13 residues long. CDR3 DNA: TGTGCCAGCAGCGGGACAGGGGCTGATGAGCAGTTCTTC. It yields the protein CASSGTGADEQFF.

The chain joins TRBV9 to TRBJ2-1, with TRBD2 as a possible D gene (5 bases). Germline-derived CDR1 and CDR2 are SGDLS and YYNGEE. V was trimmed by 0 bases and J by 6 bases, leaving 10 bases between them. The CDR3 runs to 14 residues. The CDR3: CASSVAGLVNEQFF. The CDR3 coding sequence is TGTGCCAGCAGCGTAGCTGGACTCGTCAATGAGCAGTTCTTC. Combining the CDR3 with reference TRBV9 and TRBJ2-1 gives the whole variable domain DSGVTQTPKHLITATGQRVTLRCSPRSGDLSVYWYQQSLDQGLQFLIQYYNGEERAKGNILERFSAQQFPDLHSELNLSSLELGDSALYFCASSVAGLVNEQFFGPGTRLTVL.

The chain combines TRBV5-8 with TRBJ1-1; 7 nucleotides match TRBD1. Germline CDR1 and CDR2: SGHTS and YDEGEE. CDR3 size: 17 residues. J lost 1 base, V lost 3 bases, and 12 bases had no gene match. CDR3: CASSSNTGVLRNTEAFF. DNA for the CDR3: TGTGCCAGCAGCTCAAACACAGGGGTTTTACGGAACACTGAAGCTTTCTTT.

This clone appeared once. The V gene is TRBV5-6, the J gene TRBJ2-5, with D perhaps matching TRBD2 (5 bases). CDR1 and CDR2 (germline): SGHDT, YYEEEE. V gave up 1 base and J gave up 5 bases, with 15 bases separating them. The length of the CDR3 is 15 residues. CDR3 in amino acids: CASSLPLRVAETQYF. As DNA, the CDR3 is TGTGCCAGCAGCTTGCCCCTGAGGGTTGCGGAGACCCAGTACTTC.

The rearrangement links TRBV5-4 to TRBJ1-6; D might be TRBD1 (6 bases). CDR3 size: 16 residues. The germline V gene has CDR1 SGHNT and CDR2 YYREEE (reference sequence). V was pared by 4 bases and J by 5 bases, with 16 bases between. The CDR3 protein is CASSRAGGLNNSPLHF. In DNA form, the CDR3 reads TGTGCCAGCAGCCGGGCGGGGGGCCTAAATAATTCACCCCTCCACTTT.

The V gene is TRBV4-3, the J gene TRBJ2-1, with 8 bases fitting TRBD2. Germline CDR1 and CDR2: LGHNA and YSLEER. The CDR3 spans 16 residues. V was clipped by 0 bases and J by 3 bases; unmatched bases: 4. CDR3 residues: CASSQEAGRVYNEQFF. The CDR3 region has the DNA TGCGCCAGCAGCCAAGAGGCCGGGAGGGTCTACAATGAGCAGTTCTTC.

The chain links TRBV27 to TRBJ1-2; a weak D match, TRBD1 (6 bases). CDR1 and CDR2 (germline): MNHEY, SMNVEV (reference sequence). The germline V and J ends were trimmed by 1 base and 6 bases, with 12 bases remaining between them. The CDR3 is 14 amino acids. CDR3: CASSLLGGQDGYTF. For the CDR3, the DNA is TGTGCCAGCAGTTTATTGGGGGGGCAGGATGGCTACACCTTC.

The chain combines TRBV24-1 with TRBJ2-3; TRBD1 matches at 7 bases. The V segment lost 6 bases and the J segment 1 base; nucleotides outside the gene matches: 9. This CDR3 comprises 16 residues. The germline gives CDR1 KGHDR, CDR2 SFDVKD. The CDR3 coding sequence is TGTGCCACCAGTAAAGGACAGGTCTTTGGCACAGATACGCAGTATTTT. It encodes CATSKGQVFGTDTQYF.

The rearrangement uses TRBV28 and TRBJ1-1; tentatively, D is TRBD1 (6 bases). The V gene lost 5 bases and the J gene lost 0 bases, with 16 bases spanning the gap. This CDR3 spans 16 amino acids. Germline assignment: CDR1 MDHEN and CDR2 SYDVKM. DNA for the CDR3: TGTGCCAGCAGTCCCAATCGTCAGGGGTTGAACACTGAAGCTTTCTTT. The encoded protein is CASSPNRQGLNTEAFF.

The chain is built from TRBV19 and TRBJ1-2; 7 bases are shared with TRBD1. Germline CDR1 LNHDA, CDR2 SQIVND (reference sequence). CDR3 length: 12 amino acids. With 6 bases clipped from V and 5 bases from J, the junction kept 3 bases outside the gene matches. For the CDR3, the DNA is TGTGCCAGTAGCCCACAGGGGTATGGCTACACCTTC. Protein: CASSPQGYGYTF.

This clone was seen once. This chain connects TRBV5-1 to TRBJ2-3; 11 bases line up with TRBD2. Germline trimming cut 4 bases from V and 0 bases from J; bases unmatched to any gene: 1. The CDR3 length is 15 residues. Germline V gene lookup returns CDR1 SGHRS and CDR2 YFSETQ. The CDR3 reads CASSRTSGSTDTQYF. Here the CDR3 DNA reads TGCGCCAGCAGCAGGACTAGCGGGAGCACAGATACGCAGTATTTT.

The rearrangement uses TRBV18 and TRBJ2-3; no clear D gene. This CDR3 is 15 amino acids long. Germline lookup yields CDR1 KGHSH and CDR2 LQKENI. V was cut by 5 bases and J by 6 bases, with 18 bases left in between. The CDR3 region is CASSSPALPRDTQYF. The CDR3 DNA reads TGTGCCAGCTCATCCCCCGCCCTACCTAGGGATACGCAGTATTTT.

This chain joins TRBV20-1 and TRBJ1-6; tentative D call: TRBD1 (5 bases). Germline loops: CDR1 DFQATT, CDR2 SNEGSKA (reference sequence). V lost 3 bases and J lost 9, with 6 bases in between. This CDR3 is built from 11 residues. The CDR3 loop is CSASGGSPLHF. The CDR3 DNA is TGCAGTGCTAGCGGGGGTTCACCCCTCCACTTT.

This clone was counted once. The chain couples TRBV30 to TRBJ2-1; possible D gene TRBD2, 5 bases. The CDR3 is 13 amino acids. V shed 1 base and J shed 8 bases, with 12 bases lying between them. CDR1 and CDR2 (germline): GTSNPN, SVGIG (reference sequence). The CDR3 region has the DNA TGTGCCTGGAGTGGGGGTCGCGGGCATGAGCAGTTCTTC. It yields the protein CAWSGGRGHEQFF.

The rearrangement uses TRBV5-1 and TRBJ1-4; 10 nucleotides align to TRBD1. The CDR3 totals 14 residues. The germline CDR1 and CDR2 sequences are SGHRS and YFSETQ. With 6 bases clipped from V and 4 bases from J, the junction kept 3 bases outside the gene matches. CDR3 protein: CASKRTGGNEKLFF. The CDR3 nucleotides read TGCGCCAGCAAGCGGACAGGGGGTAATGAAAAACTGTTTTTT.

The V gene is TRBV29-1, the J gene TRBJ1-5, with D perhaps matching TRBD1 (6 bases). There are 13 residues in the CDR3. The V and J ends lost 4 bases and 7 bases respectively, with 14 bases between them. The V gene's germline CDR1 is SQVTM and CDR2 ANQGSEA. Here the CDR3 reads CSVVQGPEQPQHF. The DNA of the CDR3 is TGCAGCGTTGTTCAGGGGCCGGAACAGCCCCAGCATTTT.

The V gene is TRBV3-1 (or the pseudogene TRBV3-2), the J gene TRBJ1-2; 9 positions agree with TRBD1. Germline V lookup: CDR1 LGHDT, CDR2 YNNKEL (reference sequence). This CDR3 contains 15 residues. V lost 1 base, J lost 4 bases, and 4 bases stayed unmatched. The CDR3 DNA is TGTGCCAGCAGCCAAGGGGACAGGGAAGGCTATGGCTACACCTTC. It codes for CASSQGDREGYGYTF.

The chain joins TRBV14 to TRBJ2-5, with 8 positions matching TRBD2. Trimming took 3 bases from V and 7 from J; bases not matched to a gene: 10. The CDR3 runs 15 residues. The germline gives CDR1 SGHDN, CDR2 FVKESK. CDR3 sequence reads: CASSQSLAGIGTQYF. Here the CDR3 DNA reads TGTGCCAGCAGCCAGAGTTTAGCGGGGATCGGGACCCAGTACTTC.

This clone was seen a single time. The genes are TRBV28 and TRBJ1-6; D is possibly TRBD1 (6 bases). Germline lookup yields CDR1 MDHEN and CDR2 SYDVKM. This CDR3 is 14 amino acids long. Trimming shortened V by 6 bases and J by 11 bases, and 17 bases separated the two germline ends. The DNA for the CDR3 is TGTGCCAGCAGCCGGGGGGACACCCGAACACCCCTCCACTTT. It specifies CASSRGDTRTPLHF.

Regarding this clone: The sample holds other DNA sequences that translate to the same CDR3. V gene TRBV5-1 combines with J gene TRBJ1-2; tentative D call: TRBD1 (5 bases). Germline values: CDR1 SGHRS, CDR2 YFSETQ. The germline V and J ends were trimmed by 0 bases and 6 bases, with 18 bases remaining between them. This CDR3 contains 16 residues. The CDR3 region is CASSLGGWDSLDGYTF. CDR3 bases: TGCGCCAGCAGCTTGGGGGGGTGGGACTCCCTCGATGGCTACACCTTC.

The rearrangement joins TRBV27 to TRBJ1-4; D is unclear. Germline V gene data show CDR1 as MNHEY and CDR2 as SMNVEV (reference sequence). CDR3 length equals 13 residues. V was trimmed by 10 bases and J by 0 bases, leaving 9 bases between them. CDR3 DNA: TGTGCCATCAAGCCTGCAACTAATGAAAAACTGTTTTTT. This gives the protein CAIKPATNEKLFF.

This chain joins TRBV6-2 or TRBV6-3 and TRBJ2-2, with a tentative D call TRBD2 (5 bases). Germline V gene lookup returns CDR1 MNHEY and CDR2 SVGEGT. V gave up 5 bases and J gave up 4 bases, with 11 bases separating them. The CDR3 totals 14 residues. CDR3 region: CASSHTRFTGELFF. The CDR3 nucleotides read TGTGCCAGCAGTCATACTAGATTCACCGGGGAGCTGTTTTTT.

This clone is a singleton in its sample. The chain couples TRBV6-4 to TRBJ1-6; maybe TRBD1 (6 bases). V lost 4 bases, J lost 7 bases, and 11 bases lay in between. CDR1 is MRHNA, CDR2 SNTAGT, per germline. CDR3 length equals 14 residues. CDR3 sequence: CASSVGQLNSPLHF. The CDR3 bases are TGTGCCAGCAGTGTCGGACAGCTAAATTCACCCCTCCACTTT.

The chain joins TRBV21-1 to TRBJ2-3; the table calls TRBD1, which could not be checked here. TRBV21-1 is tagged as a pseudogene. The length of the CDR3 is 19 residues. The DNA of the CDR3 is TGTGCCAGCAGCACTGGAAACCTCCGACAGTATCGAGGCACAGATACGCAGTATTTT. Its translation: CASSTGNLRQYRGTDTQYF.

This chain connects TRBV5-1 to TRBJ1-2; TRBD1 aligns across 7 bases. The CDR3 has 13 amino acids. Trimming at V came to 2 bases and at J to 6 bases, leaving 4 bases not matched to a gene. From germline, CDR1 is SGHRS and CDR2 YFSETQ. As DNA, the CDR3 is TGCGCCAGCAGCTTCACAGGGGTGGATGGCTACACCTTC. Its translation is CASSFTGVDGYTF.

The V gene is TRBV13, the J gene TRBJ2-7, with 9 bases lining up with TRBD1. From germline, CDR1 is PRHDT and CDR2 FYEKMQ (reference sequence). The CDR3 contains 15 residues. J was trimmed by 4 bases and V by 5 bases; bases with no gene match: 9. CDR3 sequence reads: CASSTQTGGDYEQYF. The CDR3 nucleotides read TGTGCCAGCAGCACACAGACAGGGGGTGATTACGAGCAGTACTTC.

The genes are TRBV19 and TRBJ1-5; TRBD1 aligns across 11 bases. V shed 5 bases and J 6 bases; nucleotides not matched to a gene: 12. The CDR3 spans 17 residues. From germline, CDR1 is LNHDA and CDR2 SQIVND (reference sequence). The CDR3 nucleotides read TGTGCCAGTAGTCACAACACGGACAGGGGGCCTTTTCAGCCCCAGCATTTT. Translating it yields CASSHNTDRGPFQPQHF.